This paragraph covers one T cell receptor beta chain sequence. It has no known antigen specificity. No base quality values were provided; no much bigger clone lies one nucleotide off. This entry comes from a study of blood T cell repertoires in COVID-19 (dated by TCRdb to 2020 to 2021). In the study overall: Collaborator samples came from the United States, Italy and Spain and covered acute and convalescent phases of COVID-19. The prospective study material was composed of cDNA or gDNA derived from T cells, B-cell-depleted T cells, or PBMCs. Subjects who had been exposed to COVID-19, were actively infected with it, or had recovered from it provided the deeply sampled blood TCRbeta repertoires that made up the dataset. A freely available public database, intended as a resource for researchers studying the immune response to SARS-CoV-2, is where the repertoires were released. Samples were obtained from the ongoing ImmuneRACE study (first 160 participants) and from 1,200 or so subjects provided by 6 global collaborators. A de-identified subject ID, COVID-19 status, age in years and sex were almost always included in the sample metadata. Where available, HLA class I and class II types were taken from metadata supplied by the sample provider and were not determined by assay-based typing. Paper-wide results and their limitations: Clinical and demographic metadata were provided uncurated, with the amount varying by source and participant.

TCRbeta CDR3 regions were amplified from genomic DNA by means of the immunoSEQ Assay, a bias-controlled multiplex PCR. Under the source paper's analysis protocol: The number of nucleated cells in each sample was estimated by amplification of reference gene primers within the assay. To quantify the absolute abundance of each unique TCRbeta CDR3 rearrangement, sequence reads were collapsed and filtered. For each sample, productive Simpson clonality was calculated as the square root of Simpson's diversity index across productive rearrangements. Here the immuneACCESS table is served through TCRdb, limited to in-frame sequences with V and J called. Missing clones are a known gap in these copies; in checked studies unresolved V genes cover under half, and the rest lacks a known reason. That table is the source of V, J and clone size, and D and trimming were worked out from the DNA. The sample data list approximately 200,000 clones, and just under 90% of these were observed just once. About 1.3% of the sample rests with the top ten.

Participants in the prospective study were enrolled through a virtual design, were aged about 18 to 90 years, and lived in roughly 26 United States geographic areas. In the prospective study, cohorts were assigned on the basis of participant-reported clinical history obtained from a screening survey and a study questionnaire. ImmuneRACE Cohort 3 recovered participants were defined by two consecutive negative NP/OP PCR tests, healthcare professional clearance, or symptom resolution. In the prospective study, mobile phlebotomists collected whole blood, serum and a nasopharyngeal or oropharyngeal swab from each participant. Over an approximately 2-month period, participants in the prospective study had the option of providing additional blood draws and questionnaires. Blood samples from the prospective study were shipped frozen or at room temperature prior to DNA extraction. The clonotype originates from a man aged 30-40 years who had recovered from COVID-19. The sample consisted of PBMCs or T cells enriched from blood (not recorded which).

The encoded CDR3 is CASSQGIASLFF. The DNA reads TGTGCCAGCAGCCAAGGGATTGCTAGCTTGTTCTTC. The chain is encoded by TRBV3-1 (or the pseudogene TRBV3-2) joined to TRBJ2-1; TRBD2 is possibly the D segment (5 matching bases). From cysteine to phenylalanine, the CDR3 is 12 amino acids long. Only CDR3 DNA remains: 36 bases, in frame from the first base. Relative to germline, V is 1 base shorter and J is 15 bases shorter, with 13 bases between their ends. As encoded in the germline V gene (reference sequence), CDR1 is LGHDT while CDR2 is YNNKEL.